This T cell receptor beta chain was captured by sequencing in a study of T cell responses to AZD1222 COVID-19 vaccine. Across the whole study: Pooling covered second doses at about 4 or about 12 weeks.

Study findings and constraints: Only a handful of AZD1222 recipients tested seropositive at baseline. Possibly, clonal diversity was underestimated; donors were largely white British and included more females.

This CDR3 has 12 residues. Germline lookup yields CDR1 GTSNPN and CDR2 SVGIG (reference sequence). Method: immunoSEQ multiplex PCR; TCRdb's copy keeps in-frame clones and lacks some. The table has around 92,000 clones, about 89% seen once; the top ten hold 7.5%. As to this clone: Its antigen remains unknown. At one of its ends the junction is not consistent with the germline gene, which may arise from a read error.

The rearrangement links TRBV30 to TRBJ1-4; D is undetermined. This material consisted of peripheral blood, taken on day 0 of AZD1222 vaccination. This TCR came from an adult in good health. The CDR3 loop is CACSVLSEKLFF. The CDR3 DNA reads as TGTGCCTGTAGTGTGCTGTCCGAAAAACTGTTTTTT. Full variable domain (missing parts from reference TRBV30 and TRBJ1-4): SQTIHQWPATLVQPVGSPLSLECTVEGTSNPNLYWYRQAAGRGLQLLFYSVGIGQISSEVPQNLSASRPQDRQFILSSKKLLLSDSGFYLCACSVLSEKLFFGSGTQLSVL.